This paragraph covers one T cell receptor beta chain sequence. This specimen comes from a study of OX40 agonist ivuxolimab in advanced cancers. The wider study: Hepatocellular carcinoma, melanoma, renal cell or head and neck cancer was diagnosed in the dose-escalation patients.

The V gene lost 6 bases and the J gene lost 2 bases, with 8 bases spanning the gap. This CDR3 has 12 amino acids. Per germline, CDR1 SNHLY and CDR2 FYNNEI. Some clones are missing from TCRdb's copy, which holds only in-frame ones; the method was immunoSEQ multiplex PCR. The repertoire holds 15,000 to 20,000 clones, with 72% as singletons. The chain employs TRBV2 and TRBJ2-7; unclear D gene. The receptor comes from an adult with an advanced solid tumor such as melanoma, head and neck, liver or kidney cancer. This specimen was CD4+ or CD8+ T cells sorted from blood, taken in a trial of the OX40 agonist ivuxolimab. This CDR3 reads CASSKLAYEQYF. DNA for the CDR3: TGTGCCAGCAGCAAACTGGCCTACGAGCAGTACTTC.